Below are 28 T cell receptor beta chains sequenced from a single sample in a study of blood T cells in healthy people across ages. Then a second PCR, running roughly 7 to 11 cycles, was carried out with a sample-barcoded 5' primer and a J-beta primer mix. TCRdb reprocessed the 5' RACE reads with MiXCR, giving one entry per CDR3 protein. Here the sample spans around 870,000 distinct CDR3 sequences, 25% to 30% being singletons. Sequenced input: blood. The receptors come from a woman aged 80 or over in good health.

The genes are TRBV30 and TRBJ2-5, with D unresolved. The germline V and J ends were trimmed by 3 bases and 1 base, with 9 bases remaining between them. The CDR3 has 13 amino acids. Germline lookup yields CDR1 GTSNPN and CDR2 SVGIG (reference sequence). CDR3 DNA sequence: TGTGCCTGGAGCGAGTCCCCCCAAGAGACCCAGTACTTC. Its protein product is CAWSESPQETQYF.

This clonotype has a handful of counts. The V call is TRBV18, the J call TRBJ2-2; 8 bases line up with TRBD1. This CDR3 region has 15 residues. Trimming removed 2 bases from V and 4 bases from J; junction bases left unmatched: 3. Germline loops: CDR1 KGHSH, CDR2 LQKENI. The CDR3 protein is CASSPRQGPTGELFF. For the CDR3, the DNA is TGTGCCAGCTCACCAAGACAGGGGCCCACCGGGGAGCTGTTTTTT.

Turning to this clonotype: A read error may explain this, as a much larger clone is one base away. The V call is TRBV29-1, the J call TRBJ2-7; D gene unclear. The CDR3 totals 14 residues. Per the germline V gene, CDR1 is SQVTM and CDR2 is ANQGSEA. The germline V and J ends were trimmed by 4 bases and 10 bases, with 23 bases remaining between them. CDR3 protein: CSVGYGEGKEAQYF. The CDR3 DNA is TGCAGCGTTGGGTACGGAGAAGGCAAAGAGGCCCAGTACTTC.

The sample holds many counts of this clonotype. This chain connects TRBV12-3 or TRBV12-4 to TRBJ2-5, with 7 positions matching TRBD2. CDR3 length: 13 amino acids. J lost 5 bases, V lost 5 bases, and 5 bases had no gene match. The CDR3 protein is CASSKGLGETQYF. For the CDR3, the DNA is TGTGCCAGCAGTAAAGGACTAGGGGAGACCCAGTACTTC.

To note about this clonotype: A much larger clone lies a single base off, so this may be a read error. This chain links TRBV20-1 with TRBJ2-7, with 12 bases matching TRBD2. Trimming at V came to 1 base and at J to 7 bases, leaving 8 bases not matched to a gene. The germline V gene encodes CDR1 DFQATT and CDR2 SNEGSKA (reference sequence). The CDR3 runs to 15 residues. CDR3 protein: CSARAGLAGYDEQYF. For the CDR3, the DNA is TGCAGTGCTAGAGCCGGACTAGCGGGGTATGATGAGCAGTACTTC.

There are many counts of this clonotype. V and J are TRBV7-2 and TRBJ1-4; D gene ambiguous. The V end lost 0 bases, the J end lost 0 bases, and 8 bases lay between the germline ends. This CDR3 spans 16 amino acids. Germline loops: CDR1 SGHTA, CDR2 FQGNSA. CDR3 loop: CASSLAGSATNEKLFF. In DNA, the CDR3 is TGTGCCAGCAGCTTAGCGGGAAGCGCAACTAATGAAAAACTGTTTTTT.

This clonotype has only a few counts. This chain uses TRBV20-1 with TRBJ1-5; D is possibly TRBD1 (5 bases). The CDR3 covers 12 residues. The germline V and J ends were trimmed by 7 bases and 4 bases, with 11 bases remaining between them. CDR1 DFQATT and CDR2 SNEGSKA come from the germline V gene (reference sequence). CDR3 region: CSVKTVNQPQHF. For the CDR3, the DNA is TGCAGTGTTAAGACAGTAAATCAGCCCCAGCATTTT.

This clonotype was counted at least ten times. This rearrangement joins TRBV28 to TRBJ2-5, with 7 bases fitting TRBD2. CDR3 size: 15 residues. The V and J ends lost 6 bases and 5 bases, in that order; junction bases with no gene match: 12. Germline CDR1 is MDHEN and CDR2 is SYDVKM. In DNA form, the CDR3 reads TGTGCCAGCAGCCCCGGGACTAACCCTTGGGAGACCCAGTACTTC. Translation gives CASSPGTNPWETQYF.

For the CDR3, the DNA is TGCAGTGCTAGAATCCAATCTGTGAACACTGAAGCTTTCTTT. Translation: CSARIQSVNTEAFF. The chain links TRBV20-1 to TRBJ1-1; no clear D gene. Germline CDR1 reads DFQATT; CDR2 reads SNEGSKA (reference sequence). The CDR3 consists of 14 residues. With 2 bases removed from V and 0 bases from J, the gap between germline ends came to 10 bases.

This clonotype has a count of ten or more. This chain joins TRBV7-9 and TRBJ1-2, with D maybe TRBD1 (5 bases). From germline, CDR1 is SEHNR and CDR2 FQNEAQ (reference sequence). This CDR3 spans 16 amino acids. V was cut by 5 bases and J by 8 bases, with 24 bases left in between. In nucleotides, the CDR3 is TGTGCCAGCAGCCAGTCTGGGGCGGCCCTGGGTTTGGGCTACACCTTC. It is translated as CASSQSGAALGLGYTF.

This clonotype appeared a few times. V gene TRBV7-9 combines with J gene TRBJ1-6; no firm D call. CDR3 length: 14 residues. Trimming left V 4 bases short and J 9 bases short, with 13 bases between. From germline, CDR1 is SEHNR and CDR2 FQNEAQ (reference sequence). The CDR3 DNA is TGTGCCAGCAGCTCCTGGACTGAGGGTTCACCCCTCCACTTT. This translates into CASSSWTEGSPLHF.

The J gene is TRBJ1-5, the V gene TRBV28; no clear D. CDR1 and CDR2 from the germline V gene are MDHEN and SYDVKM. The CDR3 length is 14 residues. Trimming took off 1 base at V and 4 bases at J, with 8 bases between the two ends. The CDR3 reads CASSLSNRNQPQHF. The CDR3, as DNA: TGTGCCAGCAGTTTATCGAACCGGAATCAGCCCCAGCATTTT.

As regards this clonotype: A much larger clone differs by one base, so this may be a read error. V gene TRBV24-1 combines with J gene TRBJ2-3; 9 nucleotides line up with TRBD2. CDR1 and CDR2 from the germline V gene are KGHDR and SFDVKD. CDR3 length: 15 residues. The CDR3 DNA sequence: TGTGCCACCAGTACCGGGACTAGCAGAGGAGATGCGCAGTATTTT. It translates to CATSTGTSRGDAQYF.

In this sample, this clonotype turned up a few times. The chain couples TRBV7-2 to TRBJ2-3; 10 nucleotides agree with TRBD2. CDR1 is SGHTA, CDR2 FQGNSA, per germline. The CDR3 covers 18 residues. J lost 6 bases, V lost 5 bases, and 17 bases had no gene match. CDR3: CASSHSGAAGGRVDTQYF. CDR3 DNA sequence: TGTGCCAGCAGCCACTCTGGGGCAGCGGGGGGGCGGGTCGATACGCAGTATTTT.

This clonotype has only a few counts. V usage is TRBV6-2 or TRBV6-3 and J usage is TRBJ1-1; D not certain. Trimming removed 2 bases from V and 2 bases from J, with 9 bases in between. The CDR3 is 14 residues long. Germline lookup yields CDR1 MNHEY and CDR2 SVGEGT. The chain's CDR3 is CASSYLTRNTEAFF. The CDR3 coding sequence is TGTGCCAGCAGTTACCTGACAAGAAACACTGAAGCTTTCTTT.

The sample holds a few counts of this clonotype. This rearrangement joins TRBV5-1 to TRBJ1-2; no clear D. From germline, CDR1 is SGHRS and CDR2 YFSETQ. The CDR3 extends over 13 amino acids. The V end lost 1 base, the J end lost 4 bases, and 8 bases lay between the germline ends. The CDR3 DNA reads TGCGCCAGCAGCTTGAATACAGTCTATGGCTACACCTTC. It specifies CASSLNTVYGYTF.

The chain joins TRBV29-1 to TRBJ2-3; 7 positions agree with TRBD1. The V and J ends lost 3 bases and 4 bases, in that order; junction bases with no gene match: 1. Germline V gene sequence: CDR1 SQVTM, CDR2 ANQGSEA. This CDR3 region has 12 residues. This CDR3 reads CSVDRGSDTQYF. In DNA form, the CDR3 reads TGCAGCGTTGACAGGGGGTCAGATACGCAGTATTTT.

In this sample, this clonotype turned up many times. The V call is TRBV15, the J call TRBJ1-6; 8 nucleotides line up with TRBD1. The CDR3 runs 16 residues. The V segment lost 5 bases and the J segment 4 bases; nucleotides outside the gene matches: 7. Germline V gene data show CDR1 as LNHNV and CDR2 as YYDKDF (reference sequence). Here the CDR3 reads CATSGGTGPYNSPLHF. The CDR3 DNA follows: TGTGCCACCAGCGGAGGGACAGGACCATATAATTCACCCCTCCACTTT.

The chain's CDR3 is CASKMSRDIKSYLDGYTF. CDR3 DNA sequence: TGTGCCAGCAAAATGTCCCGGGACATCAAGTCTTATTTGGATGGCTACACCTTC. The rearrangement links TRBV7-2 to TRBJ1-2, with a weak D call TRBD1 (6 bases). This CDR3 is built from 18 residues. Germline V gene sequence: CDR1 SGHTA, CDR2 FQGNSA. The V end was cut by 7 bases, the J end by 6 bases, with 30 bases between.

This chain links TRBV6-5 with TRBJ1-1; TRBD1 matches at 10 bases. V dropped 1 base and J dropped 8; count of bases not matched to a gene: 7. Germline-derived CDR1 and CDR2 are MNHEY and SVGAGI. CDR3 length: 15 amino acids. CDR3 in amino acids: CASSYFPDRGTEAFF. In DNA, the CDR3 is TGTGCCAGCAGTTACTTCCCGGACAGGGGGACCGAAGCTTTCTTT.

In its sample, this clonotype was seen a few times. Given a much more abundant clone one base away, this may be a read error. This rearrangement joins TRBV5-1 to TRBJ2-5; TRBD2 might be the D (6 bases). The closer fit of TRBJ2-7 to the DNA end suggests the J call may be wrong. There are 15 residues in the CDR3. Germline CDR1 is SGHRS and CDR2 is YFSETQ. CDR3 DNA: TGCGCCAGCAGCGAGATTGATCGGGAGATACGCGAGCAGTACTTC. Translated, it gives CASSEIDREIREQYF.

This clonotype turned up a few times. A much larger clone lies one base from this, so it may be a read error. This chain connects TRBV5-5 to TRBJ2-7; a weak D match, TRBD1 (6 bases). Germline V gene sequence: CDR1 SGHKS, CDR2 YYEKEE (reference sequence). V lost 0 bases and J 7 bases, leaving 23 bases between the germline ends. The CDR3 has 17 residues. The CDR3 region has the DNA TGTGCCAGCAGCTTGGGGGCCGGGACATTCTCCTACAATGAGCAGTACTTC. Its protein is CASSLGAGTFSYNEQYF.

This clonotype was recorded at least ten times. The chain carries TRBV4-3 and TRBJ2-3; D not certain. Trimming shortened V by 1 base and J by 5 bases, and 7 bases separated the two germline ends. The V gene's germline CDR1 is LGHNA and CDR2 YSLEER. The CDR3 sequence is 13 residues long. In DNA, the CDR3 is TGCGCCAGCAGCCAAGGAATCCTAGATACGCAGTATTTT. It yields the protein CASSQGILDTQYF.

The rearrangement uses TRBV7-9 and TRBJ2-2, with 7 bases aligning to TRBD2. In germline, CDR1 is SEHNR, CDR2 FQNEAQ (reference sequence). The CDR3 is 13 amino acids. Trimming at V came to 3 bases and at J to 7 bases, leaving 2 bases not matched to a gene. The CDR3: CASSFGGNGELFF. CDR3 nucleotide sequence: TGTGCCAGCAGCTTCGGGGGGAACGGGGAGCTGTTTTTT.

The chain employs TRBV27 and TRBJ1-4; TRBD1 might be the D (5 bases). This CDR3 spans 15 amino acids. V was trimmed by 5 bases and J by 4 bases, leaving 14 bases between them. Per the germline V gene, CDR1 is MNHEY and CDR2 is SMNVEV (reference sequence). The CDR3: CASSTPGGVNEKLFF. The CDR3 DNA is TGTGCCAGCAGTACCCCTGGGGGGGTTAATGAAAAACTGTTTTTT.

This clonotype showed up just a few times. Here the CDR3 reads CASSRGQDFQPQHF. In nucleotides, the CDR3 is TGTGCCAGCAGTAGGGGACAGGATTTTCAGCCCCAGCATTTT. The rearrangement links TRBV7-2 to TRBJ1-5; 8 bases are shared with TRBD1. The CDR3 runs to 14 residues. With 6 bases clipped from V and 6 bases from J, the junction kept 7 bases outside the gene matches. Germline V gene sequence: CDR1 SGHTA, CDR2 FQGNSA. The whole variable domain, remainder taken from reference TRBV7-2 and TRBJ1-5, is GAGVSQSPSNKVTEKGKDVELRCDPISGHTALYWYRQSLGQGLEFLIYFQGNSAPDKSGLPSDRFSAERTGGSVSTLTIQRTQQEDSAVYLCASSRGQDFQPQHFGDGTRLSIL.

This clonotype was counted a single time. One end of the junction does not line up with germline, which may come from a read error. The rearrangement uses TRBV5-1 and TRBJ2-3, with TRBD2 matching 8 bases. Germline assignment: CDR1 SGHRS and CDR2 YFSETQ. There are 15 residues in the CDR3. The CDR3 DNA sequence: TGCGCCAGCAACTTAAGCGGGGGAGGCACAGGTACGCAGTATTTT. Translation gives CASNLSGGGTGTQYF.

To note about this clonotype: Its ends do not fully match the called genes, so a read error is possible. J is TRBJ2-3 and V is TRBV7-9; 7 nucleotides match TRBD2. Germline V gene data show CDR1 as SEHNR and CDR2 as FQNEAQ (reference sequence). The CDR3 consists of 16 residues. CDR3 region: CASSLAVQVKTSTQYF. The DNA of the CDR3 is TGTGCCAGCAGCCTAGCGGTCCAGGTCAAAACCTCTACGCAGTATTTT.